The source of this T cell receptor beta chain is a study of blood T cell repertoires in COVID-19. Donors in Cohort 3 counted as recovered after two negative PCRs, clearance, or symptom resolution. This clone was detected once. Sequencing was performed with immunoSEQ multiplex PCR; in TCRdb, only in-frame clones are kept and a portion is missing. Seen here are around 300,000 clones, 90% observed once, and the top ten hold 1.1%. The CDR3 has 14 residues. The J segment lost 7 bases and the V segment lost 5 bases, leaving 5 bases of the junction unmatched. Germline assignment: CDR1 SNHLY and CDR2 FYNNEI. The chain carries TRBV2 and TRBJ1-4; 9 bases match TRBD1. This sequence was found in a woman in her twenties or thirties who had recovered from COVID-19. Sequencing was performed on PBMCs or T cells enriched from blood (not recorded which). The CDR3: CASSRQGVFEKLFF. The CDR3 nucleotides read TGTGCCAGCAGTCGACAGGGGGTCTTTGAAAAACTGTTTTTT.